A single sample gave rise to the 25 T cell receptor beta chains below, sequenced in a study of blood T cell repertoires in COVID-19. Here immunoSEQ multiplex PCR was the method, and the copy in TCRdb shows in-frame clones only, minus some. The data contain about 200,000 clones, 75% to 90% of them singletons. The specimen sequenced was peripheral blood. The receptors were sampled from a man aged 40-50 years with acute or convalescent COVID-19.

This clone was counted a single time. The V call is TRBV19, the J call TRBJ1-5; a weak D match, TRBD1 (5 bases). The germline V gene encodes CDR1 LNHDA and CDR2 SQIVND (reference sequence). The V end lost 6 bases, the J end lost 0 bases, and 12 bases lay between the germline ends. This CDR3 contains 15 residues. CDR3 loop: CASRDQGNSNQPQHF. The CDR3 nucleotides are TGTGCCAGTAGGGACCAGGGAAATAGCAATCAGCCCCAGCATTTT.

This chain uses TRBV9 with TRBJ2-5; D call uncertain. V lost 0 bases to trimming and J lost 1 base, with 7 bases between them. The CDR3 is 14 residues long. In germline, CDR1 is SGDLS, CDR2 YYNGEE. DNA of the CDR3: TGTGCCAGCAGCGTAGGTGGAGCCCAAGAGACCCAGTACTTC. It encodes CASSVGGAQETQYF.

The chain's CDR3 is CASSASGTTETQYF. CDR3 coding DNA: TGTGCCAGTAGTGCCTCGGGAACCACAGAGACCCAGTACTTC. The rearrangement uses TRBV19 and TRBJ2-5; D perhaps matches TRBD2 (5 bases). Germline-derived CDR1 and CDR2 are LNHDA and SQIVND (reference sequence). The V gene lost 5 bases and the J gene lost 4 bases, with 14 bases spanning the gap. CDR3 length equals 14 residues. Using reference TRBV19 and TRBJ2-5 for the parts outside the CDR3, the full variable domain is DGGITQSPKYLFRKEGQNVTLSCEQNLNHDAMYWYRQDPGQGLRLIYYSQIVNDFQKGDIAEGYSVSREKKESFPLTVTSAQKNPTAFYLCASSASGTTETQYFGPGTRLLVL.

The genes are TRBV25-1 and TRBJ1-1, with TRBD1 identical over 9 bases. Germline-derived CDR1 and CDR2 are MGHDK and SYGVNS. Trimming at V came to 7 bases and at J to 0 bases, leaving 3 bases not matched to a gene. The CDR3 runs to 14 residues. The CDR3 DNA sequence: TGTGCCAGCAAGGGGACAGGGATGAACACTGAAGCTTTCTTT. This translates into CASKGTGMNTEAFF.

This clone was recorded a few times. The chain recombines TRBV28 with TRBJ2-3, with D unclear. Trimming left V 3 bases short and J 0 bases short, with 4 bases between. This CDR3 spans 13 amino acids. Germline CDR1 and CDR2: MDHEN and SYDVKM. CDR3 in amino acids: CASSFVSTDTQYF. The CDR3, as DNA: TGTGCCAGCAGTTTTGTAAGCACAGATACGCAGTATTTT.

This rearrangement joins TRBV7-9 to TRBJ1-2; D is unclear. Germline CDR1 reads SEHNR; CDR2 reads FQNEAQ (reference sequence). CDR3 length: 13 amino acids. V was clipped by 1 base and J by 0 bases, with 3 bases between them. In DNA form, the CDR3 reads TGTGCCAGCAGCTTAGGCGCTAACTATGGCTACACCTTC. This encodes CASSLGANYGYTF. The full variable domain, its missing parts supplied by reference TRBV7-9 and TRBJ1-2, is DTGVSQNPRHKITKRGQNVTFRCDPISEHNRLYWYRQTLGQGPEFLTYFQNEAQLEKSRLLSDRFSAERPKGSFSTLEIQRTEQGDSAMYLCASSLGANYGYTFGSGTRLTVV.

The V and J genes are TRBV3-1 (or the pseudogene TRBV3-2) and TRBJ2-5; 12 nucleotides agree with TRBD2. The CDR3 runs 18 residues. Germline V lookup: CDR1 LGHDT, CDR2 YNNKEL (reference sequence). The ends lost 3 bases at V and 5 bases at J; junction bases unmatched: 13. CDR3 sequence (DNA): TGTGCCAGCAGCCAGGGACTAGCGGGCCCCTACTCCTCGGAGACCCAGTACTTC. It translates to CASSQGLAGPYSSETQYF.

The chain is built from TRBV28 and TRBJ1-4, with 9 bases fitting TRBD1. The germline CDR1 and CDR2 sequences are MDHEN and SYDVKM. This CDR3 is 15 amino acids long. The J segment lost 10 bases and the V segment lost 4 bases, leaving 10 bases of the junction unmatched. The CDR3 loop is CASSSPGTGSGKLFF. CDR3 bases: TGTGCCAGCAGTTCCCCCGGGACAGGGTCAGGAAAACTGTTTTTT.

The CDR3 nucleotides are TGTGCCAGCTCACGACAGGGGGCTAAGGGCGAGCAGTACTTC. It is translated as CASSRQGAKGEQYF. The rearrangement uses TRBV18 and TRBJ2-7, with 10 bases aligning to TRBD1. V shed 4 bases, J shed 6 bases, and the junction held 6 bases outside the gene matches. CDR1 and CDR2 from the germline V gene are KGHSH and LQKENI. The CDR3 is 14 residues long.

V gene TRBV2 combines with J gene TRBJ1-4, with 10 bases matching TRBD1. The CDR3 runs to 13 residues. Trimming cost V 7 bases and J 6 bases; bases outside gene matches: 2. Germline lookup yields CDR1 SNHLY and CDR2 FYNNEI. The CDR3 coding sequence is TGTGCCAGCACTGGGACAGGGGATGAAAAACTGTTTTTT. This encodes CASTGTGDEKLFF.

The count of this clone is one. This chain uses TRBV2 with TRBJ1-4, with 7 bases identical to TRBD1. The trim removed 5 bases at V and 6 bases at J, leaving 6 bases unmatched. CDR1 is SNHLY and CDR2 is FYNNEI in the germline V gene. This CDR3 is 14 amino acids long. CDR3: CASSHRGRDEKLFF. The CDR3 DNA reads as TGTGCCAGCAGTCACAGGGGTAGGGATGAAAAACTGTTTTTT.

This clone appeared a single time. The chain has TRBV6-5 and TRBJ1-6; TRBD1 matches at 7 bases. There are 16 residues in the CDR3. V trimming: 2 bases; J trimming: 10 bases; junction bases outside the gene matches: 11. Germline values: CDR1 MNHEY, CDR2 SVGAGI. DNA for the CDR3: TGTGCCAGCAGTTACCTGACAGGGAACGGAGGCTCACCCCTCCACTTT. Amino acids: CASSYLTGNGGSPLHF.

The chain joins TRBV19 to TRBJ1-2; D is uncertain. V gave up 5 bases and J gave up 8 bases, with 15 bases separating them. Germline-derived CDR1 and CDR2 are LNHDA and SQIVND (reference sequence). The CDR3 sequence is 13 residues long. CDR3 nucleotide sequence: TGTGCCAGTAGTTACCTCGGGGTTCCGGGCTACACCTTC. This encodes CASSYLGVPGYTF.

This clone was seen once. This chain connects TRBV30 to TRBJ1-2, with D possibly being TRBD1 (5 bases). V gave up 1 base and J gave up 8 bases, with 11 bases separating them. This CDR3 contains 12 residues. In germline, CDR1 is GTSNPN, CDR2 SVGIG (reference sequence). Here the CDR3 reads CAWSGLGEGYTF. Here the CDR3 DNA reads TGTGCCTGGAGTGGTTTAGGGGAAGGCTACACCTTC.

The rearrangement joins TRBV3-1 (or the pseudogene TRBV3-2) to TRBJ2-6, with TRBD2 identical over 9 bases. The germline V gene has CDR1 LGHDT and CDR2 YNNKEL (reference sequence). V lost 4 bases and J lost 12; bases outside the gene matches: 7. CDR3 size: 14 residues. CDR3 amino acids: CASSPRGGASVLTF. The CDR3 DNA follows: TGTGCCAGCAGCCCTCGCGGGGGGGCCTCCGTCCTGACTTTC.

The V call is TRBV24-1, the J call TRBJ2-5, with D maybe TRBD1 (6 bases). The CDR3 runs 13 residues. Trimming took 7 bases from V and 4 from J, leaving 12 bases between them. CDR1 and CDR2 from the germline V gene are KGHDR and SFDVKD. CDR3 sequence: CATRDSGGETQYF. The CDR3 DNA follows: TGTGCCACCAGGGACAGTGGGGGAGAGACCCAGTACTTC.

This chain joins TRBV7-3 and TRBJ2-5, with a weak D call TRBD2 (5 bases). The germline V gene encodes CDR1 SGHTA and CDR2 FQGTGA. The CDR3 totals 17 residues. V dropped 2 bases and J dropped 4 bases, with 20 bases sitting between them. This CDR3 reads CASSLRPGSGSGETQYF. In DNA form, the CDR3 reads TGTGCCAGCAGCTTACGCCCAGGTAGTGGGAGTGGAGAGACCCAGTACTTC.

This clone was found a few times. The chain joins TRBV18 to TRBJ1-6, with D perhaps matching TRBD1 (5 bases). Germline assignment: CDR1 KGHSH and CDR2 LQKENI. The V end was cut by 5 bases, the J end by 6 bases, with 11 bases between. The CDR3 is made up of 14 amino acids. The CDR3 region is CASSARGLNSPLHF. The CDR3 coding sequence is TGTGCCAGCTCAGCAAGGGGCCTTAATTCACCCCTCCACTTT.

This clone showed up just once. V usage is TRBV7-8 and J usage is TRBJ2-1; D perhaps matches TRBD2 (8 bases). The length of the CDR3 is 16 residues. The V gene lost 5 bases and the J gene lost 1 base, with 15 bases spanning the gap. The V gene's germline CDR1 is SGHVS and CDR2 FQNEAQ. Written as DNA, the CDR3 is TGTGCCAGCAGCCAGGGGGGACTAGGGTCCTACAATGAGCAGTTCTTC. Translating it yields CASSQGGLGSYNEQFF.

The chain joins TRBV3-1 (or the pseudogene TRBV3-2) to TRBJ1-2, with a possible D match to TRBD1 (6 bases). Trimming pared 1 base from V and 9 bases from J, leaving 6 bases between. Per germline, CDR1 LGHDT and CDR2 YNNKEL (reference sequence). The CDR3 length is 11 residues. The CDR3 DNA is TGTGCCAGCAGCCAAGGGGACAGCTACACCTTC. Protein product: CASSQGDSYTF.

In its sample, this clone was seen once. Here the CDR3 reads CASSLSPGLLNEQFF. CDR3 bases: TGTGCCAGCAGTTTATCGCCGGGACTCCTCAATGAGCAGTTCTTC. This chain connects TRBV27 to TRBJ2-1, with D tentatively TRBD2 (6 bases). The CDR3 contains 15 residues. V lost 0 bases and J lost 6, with 12 bases in between. Germline lookup yields CDR1 MNHEY and CDR2 SMNVEV (reference sequence).

V and J are TRBV11-2 and TRBJ2-3, with TRBD2 matching over 7 bases. Germline-derived CDR1 and CDR2 are SGHAT and FQNNGV. J lost 5 bases, V lost 0 bases, and 8 bases had no gene match. This CDR3 is 16 amino acids long. CDR3 in amino acids: CASSLESWGGVDTQYF. DNA of the CDR3: TGTGCCAGCAGCTTAGAATCATGGGGGGGAGTAGATACGCAGTATTTT. The full variable domain, rest sourced from reference TRBV11-2 and TRBJ2-3, is EAGVAQSPRYKIIEKRQSVAFWCNPISGHATLYWYQQILGQGPKLLIQFQNNGVVDDSQLPKDRFSAERLKGVDSTLKIQPAKLEDSAVYLCASSLESWGGVDTQYFGPGTRLTVL.

This clone has just a few counts. V usage is TRBV21-1 and J usage is TRBJ2-1; TRBD2 is the table's D call, not checked against the DNA. TRBV21-1 is a documented pseudogene. The CDR3 is made up of 17 amino acids. The CDR3 is CASSKVARAGSYNEQFF. The CDR3 DNA is TGTGCCAGCAGCAAAGTGGCACGAGCGGGATCCTACAATGAGCAGTTCTTC.

CDR3: CASSLDESNQPQHF. CDR3 nucleotides: TGTGCCAGCAGCTTAGATGAGTCAAATCAGCCCCAGCATTTT. J is TRBJ1-5 and V is TRBV7-6; D unclear. Germline values: CDR1 SGHVS, CDR2 FNYEAQ. The CDR3 has 14 amino acids. V was clipped by 1 base and J by 4 bases, with 8 bases between them.

J is TRBJ1-5 and V is TRBV29-1; the match to TRBD1 covers 8 bases. The germline gives CDR1 SQVTM, CDR2 ANQGSEA. V lost 6 bases, J lost 1 base, and 5 bases stayed unmatched. CDR3 length equals 14 residues. In DNA, the CDR3 is TGCAGCGTAGGACAGGGTTTGAGCAATCAGCCCCAGCATTTT. Its protein product is CSVGQGLSNQPQHF. Full variable domain (rest looked up from reference TRBV29-1 and TRBJ1-5): SAVISQKPSRDICQRGTSLTIQCQVDSQVTMMFWYRQQPGQSLTLIATANQGSEATYESGFVIDKFPISRPNLTFSTLTVSNMSPEDSSIYLCSVGQGLSNQPQHFGDGTRLSIL.